This T cell receptor (beta chain) was recorded in a study of blood T cell repertoires in COVID-19. Overall study context: Material from acute and convalescent COVID-19 was sourced from the United States, Italy and Spain. PBMCs, B-cell-depleted T cells, or T cells were the source of the cDNA or gDNA that made up the material.

The CDR3 has 16 amino acids. The V and J ends lost 3 bases and 2 bases, in that order; junction bases with no gene match: 4. CDR1 LNHNV and CDR2 YYDKDF come from the germline V gene (reference sequence). This clone has a handful of counts. Original methodology: Nucleated cell counts were estimated from reference gene primer amplification. The protocol was immunoSEQ multiplex PCR, while the TCRdb copy is restricted to in-frame clones and leaves out a portion. That table gives V, J and clone size, and the DNA gave D and trimming. The table has a few hundred thousand clones, approximately 85% seen once. This TCR was recovered from a woman in her sixties or seventies with acute or convalescent COVID-19. The sequencing sample was made of peripheral blood. The chain employs TRBV15 and TRBJ1-3; 10 bases map to TRBD1. CDR3 amino acids: CATSSGGQGAGNTIYF. CDR3 coding DNA: TGTGCCACCAGCAGTGGAGGACAGGGGGCTGGAAACACCATATATTTT. Combining the CDR3 with reference TRBV15 and TRBJ1-3 gives the whole variable domain DAMVIQNPRYQVTQFGKPVTLSCSQTLNHNVMYWYQQKSSQAPKLLFHYYDKDFNNEADTPDNFQSRRPNTSFCFLDIRSPGLGDTAMYLCATSSGGQGAGNTIYFGEGSWLTVV.